A selection of T cell receptor beta chains follows, all from one sample in a study of blood T cell repertoires in COVID-19. Sequenced by immunoSEQ multiplex PCR; TCRdb stores in-frame clones only, minus some. The sample shows 400,000 to 550,000 clones, 80% to 90% of them seen only once. The sample taken for sequencing was peripheral blood. These receptor sequences come from a woman between 25 and 40 years old with acute or convalescent COVID-19. CDR3s include the opening cysteine and the closing phenylalanine or tryptophan. Each record gives: J gene, D gene, V gene, clone size, CDR3 protein, CDR3 DNA. The D gene is left open where the match is weak. Only some rows state a clone size, as once, few, many or a class for expanded clones.

>TRBJ1-2|.|TRBV28|.
CASSLLARGLSYTF
TGTGCCAGCAGTTTACTCGCTCGTGGGCTTAGCTACACCTTC
>TRBJ1-2|TRBD1|TRBV6-2/TRBV6-3|.
CASSYLTQTGAYYGYTF
TGTGCCAGCAGTTACCTAACCCAGACAGGGGCATACTATGGCTACACCTTC
>TRBJ2-7|.|TRBV7-8|.
CASSLVQGPGYEQYF
TGTGCCAGCAGCTTAGTTCAGGGGCCAGGATACGAGCAGTACTTC
>TRBJ2-4|.|TRBV19|.
CARRLPKNIQYF
TGTGCCAGGAGACTTCCCAAAAACATTCAGTACTTC
>TRBJ2-6|TRBD1|TRBV19|.
CASSMTGSGANVLTF
TGTGCCAGTAGTATGACAGGGTCCGGGGCCAACGTCCTGACTTTC
>TRBJ1-3|.|TRBV5-1|.
CASSLTFPRGNTIYF
TGCGCCAGCAGCTTGACGTTCCCGCGGGGAAACACCATATATTTT
>TRBJ2-1|.|TRBV5-4|.
CASSLGLRDYNEQFF
TGTGCCAGCAGCTTGGGGCTGCGGGACTACAATGAGCAGTTCTTC
>TRBJ2-7|TRBD1|TRBV18|.
CASSQGQVVYEQYF
TGTGCCAGCTCCCAGGGACAGGTGGTCTACGAGCAGTACTTC
>TRBJ2-1|TRBD2|TRBV5-1|.
CASSPGLGTNEQFF
TGCGCCAGCAGCCCGGGACTAGGTACCAATGAGCAGTTCTTC
>TRBJ2-3|.|TRBV6-5|.
CASSPRGGTQYF
TGTGCCAGCAGCCCCAGGGGTGGTACGCAGTATTTT
>TRBJ2-3|.|TRBV4-1|.
CASSQEGGRTQYF
TGCGCCAGCAGCCAAGAAGGGGGAAGGACGCAGTATTTT
>TRBJ2-1|.|TRBV5-4|.
CASSLERIGVNEQFF
TGTGCCAGCAGCTTGGAACGGATCGGGGTGAATGAGCAGTTCTTC
>TRBJ2-7|.|TRBV6-2/TRBV6-3|.
CASSYGAPTYEQYF
TGTGCCAGCAGTTACGGGGCCCCGACCTACGAGCAGTACTTC
>TRBJ2-3|TRBD2|TRBV11-2|.
CASSLGTSGYTDTQYF
TGTGCCAGCAGCCTAGGGACTAGCGGGTACACAGATACGCAGTATTTT
>TRBJ1-5|TRBD1|TRBV19|.
CASSTTGAGSNQPQHF
TGTGCCAGTAGTACGACAGGGGCGGGTAGCAATCAGCCCCAGCATTTT
>TRBJ1-2|.|TRBV28|.
CASSLRRPNYGYTF
TGTGCCAGCAGTTTGAGGCGCCCTAACTATGGCTACACCTTC
>TRBJ1-3|TRBD1|TRBV4-1|few
CASSLRQGLSSGNTIYF
TGCGCCAGCAGCCTCAGACAGGGGCTGAGCTCTGGAAACACCATATATTTT
>TRBJ2-7|TRBD2|TRBV6-5|once
CASSYRGAYEQYF
TGTGCCAGCAGTTATCGGGGGGCCTACGAGCAGTACTTC
>TRBJ1-1|.|TRBV30|.
CAWTYTGSTEAFF
TGTGCCTGGACCTACACGGGGAGCACTGAAGCTTTCTTT
>TRBJ1-1|TRBD1|TRBV14|.
CASSQYRGRTEAFF
TGTGCCAGCAGCCAATACAGGGGCCGGACTGAAGCTTTCTTT
>TRBJ2-1|TRBD1|TRBV10-3|few
CATQGRRQGSYNEQFF
TGTGCCACCCAGGGACGGAGACAGGGCTCCTACAATGAGCAGTTCTTC
>TRBJ2-1|TRBD2|TRBV11-2|.
CASSPRGAGGDEQFF
TGTGCCAGCAGCCCGCGGGGGGCCGGGGGAGATGAGCAGTTCTTC
>TRBJ2-7|TRBD2|TRBV6-5|.
CASSYSKLAGTYEQYF
TGTGCCAGCAGTTACTCGAAACTAGCGGGAACCTACGAGCAGTACTTC
>TRBJ1-3|.|TRBV5-4|.
CASSSQGNTIYF
TGTGCCAGCAGTTCGCAGGGAAACACCATATATTTT
>TRBJ1-2|.|TRBV30|.
CAWSQWGPGANYGYTF
TGTGCCTGGAGTCAGTGGGGCCCGGGGGCTAACTATGGCTACACCTTC
>TRBJ1-1|.|TRBV19|.
CASSTGPREGEAFF
TGTGCCAGTAGTACCGGGCCTCGGGAGGGAGAAGCTTTCTTT
>TRBJ1-2|.|TRBV12-3/TRBV12-4|.
CASSLVENYGYTF
TGTGCCAGCAGTTTAGTAGAGAACTATGGCTACACCTTC
>TRBJ1-5|.|TRBV28|.
CASNGGAARNQPQHF
TGTGCCAGCAACGGGGGGGCGGCCCGCAATCAGCCCCAGCATTTT
>TRBJ2-5|TRBD2|TRBV19|.
CASRDDSRGDQETQYF
TGTGCCAGTCGGGACGACTCGCGGGGGGACCAAGAGACCCAGTACTTC
>TRBJ2-2|.|TRBV4-2|once
CASSQAVQGGTGELFF
TGTGCCAGCAGCCAAGCCGTTCAGGGAGGCACCGGGGAGCTGTTTTTT
>TRBJ2-5|TRBD2|TRBV3-1/TRBV3-2|once
CASSPGRWGDQETQYF
TGTGCCAGCAGCCCCGGGAGGTGGGGGGACCAAGAGACCCAGTACTTC
>TRBJ2-3|.|TRBV18|once
CASSLHRGDTQYF
TGTGCCAGCTCGCTACATCGCGGAGATACGCAGTATTTT
>TRBJ1-6|.|TRBV5-1|.
CASSLGVLNSPLHF
TGCGCCAGCTCCTTAGGGGTACTTAATTCACCCCTCCACTTT
>TRBJ2-5|.|TRBV24-1|.
CATSSGSETQYF
TGTGCCACCAGTTCAGGGTCGGAGACCCAGTACTTC
>TRBJ1-2|TRBD1|TRBV28|.
CASSFLPAGGSGGYTF
TGTGCCAGCAGTTTCTTACCGGCAGGGGGTTCGGGTGGCTACACCTTC
>TRBJ1-3|TRBD1|TRBV11-2|.
CASTLGTGAGNTIYF
TGTGCCAGCACCTTGGGGACAGGGGCTGGAAACACCATATATTTT
>TRBJ2-5|TRBD2|TRBV4-2|.
CASSQAWGLADQETQYF
TGTGCCAGCAGCCAAGCCTGGGGACTAGCGGACCAAGAGACCCAGTACTTC
>TRBJ2-1|.|TRBV4-2|.
CASSQVGGVAYNEQFF
TGTGCCAGCAGCCAAGTTGGCGGGGTAGCCTACAATGAGCAGTTCTTC
>TRBJ1-5|TRBD1|TRBV6-1|once
CASSEYPGGYQPQHF
TGTGCCAGCAGTGAATACCCAGGGGGCTATCAGCCCCAGCATTTT
>TRBJ2-1|TRBD1|TRBV10-1|.
CASSESGTGPFNEQFF
TGCGCCAGCAGTGAGTCGGGGACAGGGCCTTTCAATGAGCAGTTCTTC
>TRBJ1-1|.|TRBV2|.
CASSEAAGAFF
TGTGCCAGCAGTGAGGCGGCTGGGGCTTTCTTT
>TRBJ1-2|TRBD1|TRBV19|.
CASSVTGGDGYTF
TGTGCCAGTAGTGTGACAGGGGGCGATGGCTACACCTTC
>TRBJ2-5|TRBD2|TRBV2|.
CASSEAPAGVGQYF
TGTGCCAGCAGTGAAGCCCCTGCGGGGGTGGGCCAGTACTTC
>TRBJ1-2|.|TRBV3-1/TRBV3-2|.
CASSQARGGGYTF
TGTGCCAGCAGCCAAGCTCGCGGAGGTGGCTACACCTTC